The rows below give T cell receptor beta chains drawn from one sample of a study of T cells in Graves' hyperthyroidism and ophthalmopathy. Using its own MiXCR run on the multiplex PCR reads, TCRdb lists one record per CDR3 protein. The sample yields about 350,000 distinct CDR3 sequences, about 14% seen once. The sample comprised blood. Every receptor here comes from a woman in her thirties with Graves' hyperthyroidism. The CDR3 runs from the conserved cysteine through the conserved F or W. Each record gives: CDR3 protein, V gene.

CASSIAGGPREQFF	TRBV5-6
CASSLLNRAYNEQFF	TRBV5-1
CASTLGQGFRYEQYF	TRBV6-1
CSVGKGLNTEAFF	TRBV29-1
CASSLRAGGTDTQYF	TRBV28
CASRPSQGTGSPQYF	TRBV6-2/TRBV6-3
CASSSWGEGETQYF	TRBV6-2/TRBV6-3
CASSRSGKSSYNEQFF	TRBV12-3/TRBV12-4
CASSFRGTYNEQFF	TRBV7-9
CASSVATNQPQHF	TRBV9
CASSARGGRVVENPAPTGELFF	TRBV14
CASSPGLAGGPDEQYF	TRBV28
CASRDRGSGEQYF	TRBV6-1
CASSFYTGGTDTQYF	TRBV28
CASSIGAGETNGYTF	TRBV5-4
CASTSAVALDQPQHF	TRBV6-1
CASSLSGRYSGNTIYF	TRBV7-9
CASSTAGTGAYNEQFF	TRBV11-3
CASSLGPAQETQYF	TRBV28
CASSLRLAGISDTQYF	TRBV5-1
CASGLWGFGELFF	TRBV12-5
CASSYTRGPGLNEQFF	TRBV18
CASSTSREDEQYF	TRBV6-1
CASSPPRGTTSTDTQYF	TRBV18
CASRPGGSSTQYF	TRBV7-3
CASSPNYSNQPQHF	TRBV18
CAWRQDTAYEQYF	TRBV30
CSALGTEGPFRSYEQYF	TRBV20-1
CSARGLAWEQYF	TRBV20-1
CASSATGLAINNEQFF	TRBV11-2
CASSPSVGDTGELFF	TRBV5-1
CASGKRGAGYQPQHF	TRBV28
CAWSVSWDSGANVLTF	TRBV30
CASSIDREETQYF	TRBV28
CASSLGQGGISNQPQHF	TRBV28
CASSLSWRSVVNQPQHF	TRBV27
CAARPGLGLNEQYF	TRBV27
CASSLLGQDQYGYTF	TRBV7-8
CASRSSYGYTF	TRBV6-1
CASSPLDLAGGPREQYF	TRBV6-1
CASSFFLAGLPDTQYF	TRBV12-3/TRBV12-4
CASSLSGRPETQYF	TRBV7-9
CASSSNNRVGAEQFF	TRBV7-2
CASSLGLGGSRTEQFF	TRBV11-2
CASSPDYGGASEQFF	TRBV18
CSVLGGQTYEQYF	TRBV29-1
CASSPRVSGAGYGYTF	TRBV9
CTSRTPGTLYEQYF	TRBV2
CASSQEAGSSYNEQFF	TRBV4-2
CASSRLRNRGEAFF	TRBV6-2/TRBV6-3
CASSLDLAGARNQPQHF	TRBV2
CTSSPLEGAGVGETQYF	TRBV18
CASSAGTGESPLHF	TRBV12-3/TRBV12-4
CASRDTANSPLHF	TRBV5-6
CASSVGLAGDLDTQYF	TRBV9
CASSQGQGGYEQYF	TRBV28
CASSLGVSSYNEQFF	TRBV7-2